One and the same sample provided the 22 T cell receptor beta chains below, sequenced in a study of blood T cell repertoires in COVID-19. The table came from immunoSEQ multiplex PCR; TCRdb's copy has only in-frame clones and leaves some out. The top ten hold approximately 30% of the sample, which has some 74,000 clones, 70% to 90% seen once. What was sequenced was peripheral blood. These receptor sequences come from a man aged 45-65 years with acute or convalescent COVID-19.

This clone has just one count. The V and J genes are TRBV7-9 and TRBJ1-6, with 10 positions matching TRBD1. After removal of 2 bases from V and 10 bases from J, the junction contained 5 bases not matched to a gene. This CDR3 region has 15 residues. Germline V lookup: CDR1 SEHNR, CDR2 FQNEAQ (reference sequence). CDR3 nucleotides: TGTGCCAGCAGCTTAAGTGGGACAGGGGAATCACCCCTCCACTTT. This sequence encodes CASSLSGTGESPLHF.

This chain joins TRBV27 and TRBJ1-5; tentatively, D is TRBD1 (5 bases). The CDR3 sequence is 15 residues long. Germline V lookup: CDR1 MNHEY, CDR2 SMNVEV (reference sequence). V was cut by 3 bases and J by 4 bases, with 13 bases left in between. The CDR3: CASSFGAGTNQPQHF. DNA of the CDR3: TGTGCCAGCAGTTTTGGGGCAGGGACTAATCAGCCCCAGCATTTT.

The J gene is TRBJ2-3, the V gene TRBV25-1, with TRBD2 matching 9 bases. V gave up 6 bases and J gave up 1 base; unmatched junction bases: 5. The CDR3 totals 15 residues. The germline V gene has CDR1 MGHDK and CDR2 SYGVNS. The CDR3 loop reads CASRTSGSRTDTQYF. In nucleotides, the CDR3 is TGTGCCAGCAGGACTAGCGGAAGCCGCACAGATACGCAGTATTTT.

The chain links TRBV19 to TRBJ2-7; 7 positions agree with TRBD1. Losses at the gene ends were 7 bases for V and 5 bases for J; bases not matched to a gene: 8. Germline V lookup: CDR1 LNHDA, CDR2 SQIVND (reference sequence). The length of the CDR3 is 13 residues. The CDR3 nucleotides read TGTGCCAGTACTAAGGACAGGTCCAACGAGCAGTACTTC. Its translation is CASTKDRSNEQYF.

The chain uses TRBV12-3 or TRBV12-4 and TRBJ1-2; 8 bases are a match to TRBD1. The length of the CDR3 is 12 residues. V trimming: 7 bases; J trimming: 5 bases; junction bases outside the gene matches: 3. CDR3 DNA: TGTGCCAGCACTACAGGGGGGTATGGCTACACCTTC. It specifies CASTTGGYGYTF.

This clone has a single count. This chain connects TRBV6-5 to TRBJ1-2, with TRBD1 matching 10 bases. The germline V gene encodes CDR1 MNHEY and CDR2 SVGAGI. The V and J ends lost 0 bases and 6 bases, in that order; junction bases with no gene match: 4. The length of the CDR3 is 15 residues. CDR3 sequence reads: CASSYSDRGEDGYTF. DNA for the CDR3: TGTGCCAGCAGTTACTCGGACAGGGGGGAGGATGGCTACACCTTC.

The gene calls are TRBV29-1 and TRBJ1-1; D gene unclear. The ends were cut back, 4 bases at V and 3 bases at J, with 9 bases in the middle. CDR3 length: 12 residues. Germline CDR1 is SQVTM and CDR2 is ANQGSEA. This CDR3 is CSVAIRHTEAFF. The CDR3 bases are TGCAGCGTTGCAATCAGGCACACTGAAGCTTTCTTT. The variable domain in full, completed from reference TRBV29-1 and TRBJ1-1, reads SAVISQKPSRDICQRGTSLTIQCQVDSQVTMMFWYRQQPGQSLTLIATANQGSEATYESGFVIDKFPISRPNLTFSTLTVSNMSPEDSSIYLCSVAIRHTEAFFGQGTRLTVV.

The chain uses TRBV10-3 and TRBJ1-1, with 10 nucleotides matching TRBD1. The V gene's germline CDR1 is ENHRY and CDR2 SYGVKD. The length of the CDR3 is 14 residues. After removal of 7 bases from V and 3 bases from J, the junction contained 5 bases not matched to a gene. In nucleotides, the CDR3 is TGTGCCATCACCCCGACAGGGGGCTACACTGAAGCTTTCTTT. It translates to CAITPTGGYTEAFF.

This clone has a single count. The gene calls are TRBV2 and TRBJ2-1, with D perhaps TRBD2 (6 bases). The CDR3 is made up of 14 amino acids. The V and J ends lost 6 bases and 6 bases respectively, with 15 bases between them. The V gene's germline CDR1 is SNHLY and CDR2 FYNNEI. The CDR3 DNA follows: TGTGCCAGCAGACGACTAGTCGGGGGCAATGAGCAGTTCTTC. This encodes CASRRLVGGNEQFF. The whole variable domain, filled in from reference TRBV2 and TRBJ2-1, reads EPEVTQTPSHQVTQMGQEVILRCVPISNHLYFYWYRQILGQKVEFLVSFYNNEISEKSEIFDDQFSVERPDGSNFTLKIRSTKLEDSAMYFCASRRLVGGNEQFFGPGTRLTVL.

The CDR3: CASSLASGELFF. CDR3 nucleotide sequence: TGTGCCAGCAGCTTAGCCAGCGGGGAGCTGTTTTTT. The rearrangement uses TRBV7-9 and TRBJ2-2, with no clear D. Per germline, CDR1 SEHNR and CDR2 FQNEAQ (reference sequence). The CDR3 has 12 residues. Deletions cut 0 bases from V and 7 bases from J, with 3 bases between.

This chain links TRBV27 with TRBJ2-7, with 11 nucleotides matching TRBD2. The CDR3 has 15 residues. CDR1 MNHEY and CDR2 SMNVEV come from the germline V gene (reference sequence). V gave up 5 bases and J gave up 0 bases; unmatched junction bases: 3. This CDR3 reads CASSITSGGSYEQYF. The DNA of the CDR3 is TGTGCCAGCAGTATCACTAGCGGGGGCTCCTACGAGCAGTACTTC.

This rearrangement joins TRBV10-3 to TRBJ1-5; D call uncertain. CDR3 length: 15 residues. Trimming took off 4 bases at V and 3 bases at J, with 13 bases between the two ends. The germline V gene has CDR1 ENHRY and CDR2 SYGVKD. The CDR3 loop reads CAISGELSLNQPQHF. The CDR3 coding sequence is TGTGCCATCAGTGGCGAGCTGAGCCTCAATCAGCCCCAGCATTTT.

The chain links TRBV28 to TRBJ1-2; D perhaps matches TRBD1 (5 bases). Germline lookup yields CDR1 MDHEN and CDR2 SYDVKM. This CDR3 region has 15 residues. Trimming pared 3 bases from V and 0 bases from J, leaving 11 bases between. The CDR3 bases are TGTGCCAGCAGTTTTTTGACAGTAGCTAACTATGGCTACACCTTC. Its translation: CASSFLTVANYGYTF.

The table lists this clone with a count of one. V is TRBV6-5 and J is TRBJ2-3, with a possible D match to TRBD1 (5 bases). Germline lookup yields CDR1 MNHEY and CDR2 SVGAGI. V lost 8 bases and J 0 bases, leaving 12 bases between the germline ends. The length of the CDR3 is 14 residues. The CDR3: CASGQTPSTDTQYF. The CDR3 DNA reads TGTGCCAGCGGACAAACACCTAGCACAGATACGCAGTATTTT.

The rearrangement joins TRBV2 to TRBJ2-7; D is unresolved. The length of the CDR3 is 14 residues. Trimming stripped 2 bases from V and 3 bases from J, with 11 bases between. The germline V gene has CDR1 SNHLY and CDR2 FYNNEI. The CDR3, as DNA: TGTGCCAGCAGTGAACAGGTTGGTCGCTACGAGCAGTACTTC. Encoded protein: CASSEQVGRYEQYF.

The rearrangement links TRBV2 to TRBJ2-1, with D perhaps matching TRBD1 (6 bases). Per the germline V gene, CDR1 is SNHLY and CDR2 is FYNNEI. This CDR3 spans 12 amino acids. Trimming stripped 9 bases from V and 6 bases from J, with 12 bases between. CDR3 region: CAREQGLNEQFF. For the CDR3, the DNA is TGTGCCAGAGAACAGGGTCTCAATGAGCAGTTCTTC.

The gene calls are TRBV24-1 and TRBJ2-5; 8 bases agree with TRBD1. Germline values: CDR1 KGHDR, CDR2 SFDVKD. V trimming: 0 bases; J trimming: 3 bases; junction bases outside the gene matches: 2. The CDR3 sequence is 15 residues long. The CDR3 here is CATSDLLDREETQYF. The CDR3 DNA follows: TGTGCCACCAGTGATTTGCTGGACAGGGAAGAGACCCAGTACTTC.

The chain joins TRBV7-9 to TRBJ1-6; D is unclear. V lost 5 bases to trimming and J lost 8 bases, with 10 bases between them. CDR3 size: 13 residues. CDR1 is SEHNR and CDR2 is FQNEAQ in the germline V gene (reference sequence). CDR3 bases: TGTGCCAGCAGCCACTGGAGGGATTCACCCCTCCACTTT. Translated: CASSHWRDSPLHF. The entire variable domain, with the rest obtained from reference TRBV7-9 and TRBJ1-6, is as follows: DTGVSQNPRHKITKRGQNVTFRCDPISEHNRLYWYRQTLGQGPEFLTYFQNEAQLEKSRLLSDRFSAERPKGSFSTLEIQRTEQGDSAMYLCASSHWRDSPLHFGNGTRLTVT.

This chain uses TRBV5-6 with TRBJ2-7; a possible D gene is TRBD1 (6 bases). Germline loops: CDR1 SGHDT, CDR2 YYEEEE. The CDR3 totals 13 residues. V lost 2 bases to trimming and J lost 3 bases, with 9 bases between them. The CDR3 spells CASSLGGLYEQYF. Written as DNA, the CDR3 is TGTGCCAGCAGCTTAGGGGGTCTCTACGAGCAGTACTTC.

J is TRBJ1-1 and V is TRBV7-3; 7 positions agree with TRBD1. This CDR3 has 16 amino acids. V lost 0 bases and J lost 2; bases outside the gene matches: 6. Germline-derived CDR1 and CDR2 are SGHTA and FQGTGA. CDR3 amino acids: CASSLTYRGENTEAFF. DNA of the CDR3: TGTGCCAGCAGCTTAACTTACAGGGGTGAAAACACTGAAGCTTTCTTT.

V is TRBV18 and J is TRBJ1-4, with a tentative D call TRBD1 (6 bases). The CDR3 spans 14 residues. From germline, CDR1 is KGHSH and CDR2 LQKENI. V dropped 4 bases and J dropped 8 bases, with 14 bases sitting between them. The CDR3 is CASSLQGGNEKLFF. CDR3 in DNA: TGTGCCAGCTCACTACAGGGTGGGAACGAAAAACTGTTTTTT.

The CDR3 is CASSLAGTGQWYF. The CDR3 region has the DNA TGTGCCAGCAGCTTAGCCGGGACAGGACAGTGGTATTTT. V usage is TRBV11-1 and J usage is TRBJ2-3; 8 bases are a match to TRBD1. This CDR3 is 13 amino acids long. CDR1 SGHAT and CDR2 FQDESV come from the germline V gene (reference sequence). V lost 0 bases to trimming and J lost 14 bases; unmatched junction nucleotides: 7.